These T cell receptor beta chains were read from a single sample in a study of Graves' ophthalmopathy and Graves' hyperthyroidism. TCRdb reprocessed the multiplex PCR reads with MiXCR, giving one entry per CDR3 protein. Here the sample spans hundreds of thousands of distinct CDR3 sequences, around 20% being singletons. Sequencing used peripheral blood. The receptors stem from a woman aged 18-29 years with stable Graves' hyperthyroidism. Each CDR3 is given with its conserved first and last residue. The order of the fields is clone size, J gene, D gene, V gene, CDR3 protein, CDR3 DNA. D genes are given only for firm matches. Rows give clone size only sometimes, using once, few, many, or a class for an expanded clone.

few	TRBJ1-5	TRBD1	TRBV7-9	CASSSDRGDQPQHF	TGTGCCAGCAGCTCCGACAGGGGGGATCAGCCCCAGCATTTT
.	TRBJ1-2	.	TRBV6-1	CASSESEFGYTF	TGTGCCAGCTCCGAATCAGAGTTTGGCTACACCTTC
many	TRBJ1-1	TRBD1	TRBV11-2	CASSPLGQGYTEAFF	TGTGCCAGCAGCCCCCTCGGACAGGGGTATACTGAAGCTTTCTTT
.	TRBJ1-1	.	TRBV11-2	CASSLNRDLEAFF	TGTGCCAGCAGCTTAAACAGGGATCTTGAAGCTTTCTTT
many	TRBJ2-7	TRBD1	TRBV13	CASSRRPGQGAGEQYF	TGTGCCAGCAGCCGGAGACCGGGACAGGGGGCTGGCGAGCAGTACTTC
many	TRBJ1-6	.	TRBV4-1	CASSQALNSPLHF	TGCGCCAGCAGCCAAGCACTTAATTCACCCCTCCACTTT
.	TRBJ2-7	TRBD2	TRBV10-2	CASSESLSSGRGDAYEQYF	TGCGCCAGCAGTGAGTCGTTGAGTAGCGGGAGAGGTGACGCCTACGAGCAGTACTTC
.	TRBJ1-3	.	TRBV18	CASSPPSSSGNTIYF	TGTGCCAGCTCACCACCGTCTAGCTCTGGAAACACCATATATTTT
many	TRBJ2-7	TRBD2	TRBV7-9	CASSLGGTNYEQYF	TGTGCCAGCAGCTTAGGAGGGACTAACTACGAGCAGTACTTC
.	TRBJ1-1	.	TRBV12-3/TRBV12-4	CASSLGANGYTEAFF	TGTGCCAGCAGTTTAGGGGCTAACGGATACACTGAAGCTTTCTTT
many	TRBJ1-5	.	TRBV4-1	CASSQDLGEGENQPQHF	TGCGCCAGCAGCCAAGATCTGGGAGAGGGGGAAAATCAGCCCCAGCATTTT
many	TRBJ1-1	.	TRBV24-1	CATGDGGTEAFF	TGTGCCACCGGCGACGGGGGAACCGAAGCTTTCTTT
many	TRBJ2-5	TRBD1	TRBV28	CASSSPDRAETQYF	TGTGCCAGCAGTTCTCCGGACAGGGCAGAGACCCAGTACTTC
.	TRBJ1-1	TRBD1	TRBV6-1	CASSEGGGGVWYTEAFF	TGTGCCAGCAGTGAAGGTGGAGGGGGCGTTTGGTACACTGAAGCTTTCTTT
many	TRBJ1-1	.	TRBV20-1	CSARTPGVSTEAFF	TGCAGTGCTAGGACCCCTGGGGTAAGCACTGAAGCTTTCTTT
.	TRBJ2-7	TRBD2	TRBV20-1	CSAGTSGAYEQYF	TGCAGTGCTGGGACTAGCGGTGCCTACGAGCAGTACTTC